This T cell receptor beta chain is drawn from a study of cytomegalovirus exposure and HLA in healthy donors. Trimming cost V 1 base and J 1 base, with 14 bases left between them. The CDR3 has 16 residues. The germline V gene encodes CDR1 SGDLS and CDR2 YYNGEE. The PCR made use of 60 Vbeta and 13 Jbeta primers. The assay was immunoSEQ multiplex PCR, and TCRdb's table has in-frame clones only and misses some. The table has approximately 140,000 clones, roughly 80% seen once; the top ten hold around 3%. The sequenced sample was PBMCs. This TCR was recovered from a man aged 35-49 years in good health and CMV-seropositive. The chain employs TRBV9 and TRBJ1-1; the D is unclear. In DNA, the CDR3 is TGTGCCAGCAGCGTAACCCCCCTGGAGGGGAACACTGAAGCTTTCTTT. It encodes CASSVTPLEGNTEAFF.